This TCR beta chain was sequenced in a study of T cell responses to AZD1222 COVID-19 vaccine. Across the whole study: Second doses at about 4 or about 12 weeks were pooled.

The CDR3 spans 15 residues. CDR1 SGHRS and CDR2 YFSETQ come from the germline V gene. V lost 4 bases and J lost 0; bases outside the gene matches: 5. Findings of the study overall: Spike-specific TCR breadth and depth grew following two AZD1222 doses. Close to half of all spike-specific TCRs reportedly target regions of the variants that are unmutated. The donor cohort was predominantly white British with a female majority, and clonal diversity may have been underestimated.

As concerns this clone: The target antigen is unknown.

TCRdb keeps only in-frame clones here, not all; method: immunoSEQ multiplex PCR. Altogether roughly 120,000 clones are present, around 92% being singletons, with the ten largest covering roughly 7.8%. This material consisted of peripheral blood, taken on day 0 of AZD1222 vaccination. The J gene is TRBJ2-3, the V gene TRBV5-1; 7 nucleotides line up with TRBD2. The receptor was isolated from an adult in good health. DNA for the CDR3: TGCGCCAGCAGCGGGGGGGATCCTAGCACAGATACGCAGTATTTT. It codes for CASSGGDPSTDTQYF.